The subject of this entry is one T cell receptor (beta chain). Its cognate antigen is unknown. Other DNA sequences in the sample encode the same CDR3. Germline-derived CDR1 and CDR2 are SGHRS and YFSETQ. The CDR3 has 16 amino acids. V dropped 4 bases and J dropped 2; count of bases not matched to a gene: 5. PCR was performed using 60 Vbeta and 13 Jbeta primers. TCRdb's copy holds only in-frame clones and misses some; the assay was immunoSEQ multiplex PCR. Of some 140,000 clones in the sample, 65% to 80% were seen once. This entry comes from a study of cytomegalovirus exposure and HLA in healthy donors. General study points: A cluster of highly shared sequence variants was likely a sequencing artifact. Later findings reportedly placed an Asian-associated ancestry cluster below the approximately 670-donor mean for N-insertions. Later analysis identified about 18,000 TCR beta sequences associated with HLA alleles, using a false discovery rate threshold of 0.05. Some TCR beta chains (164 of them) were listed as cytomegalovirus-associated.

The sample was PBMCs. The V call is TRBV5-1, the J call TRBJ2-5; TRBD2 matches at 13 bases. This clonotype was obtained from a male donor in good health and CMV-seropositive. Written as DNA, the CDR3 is TGCGCCAGCAGCCTAATACTAGCGGGGGGGCAAGAGACCCAGTACTTC. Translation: CASSLILAGGQETQYF.